This T cell receptor beta chain stems from a study of blood T cells in healthy people across ages. A sample-barcoded 5' primer and a J-beta primer mix were used in a second PCR of roughly 7 to 11 cycles. Via MiXCR, TCRdb re-called the 5' RACE reads, giving one row per CDR3 protein. The sample lists roughly 500,000 distinct CDR3 sequences; less than 25% were seen once. Germline assignment: CDR1 SGHVS and CDR2 FQNEAQ. The J segment lost 3 bases and the V segment lost 2 bases, leaving 8 bases of the junction unmatched. The CDR3 is 16 amino acids. The sample was also linked to a second study, of T cells of mothers and their children. That source adds: Each child gave approximately 2.8 million TCR beta CDR3 reads (each mother, over 9.5 million). Regardless of relatedness, pairs show thymic selection shaping TCR recombination output in a similar manner.

This sequence originates from a boy aged 10-17 years in good health. Source material: blood. The gene calls are TRBV7-8 and TRBJ2-5; TRBD2 matches at 8 bases. CDR3 DNA: TGTGCCAGCAGCTTACGGTTACTAGCGGCCAAAGAGACCCAGTACTTC. Protein: CASSLRLLAAKETQYF. Supplemented by reference TRBV7-8 and TRBJ2-5, the full variable domain reads GAGVSQSPRYKVAKRGQDVALRCDPISGHVSLFWYQQALGQGPEFLTYFQNEAQLDKSGLPSDRFFAERPEGSVSTLKIQRTQQEDSAVYLCASSLRLLAAKETQYFGPGTRLLVL.